Listed below are T cell receptor beta chains from one sample, sequenced in a study of post-analysis software for immune sequencing data. TCRdb redid the calling of the PCR reads with MiXCR, one entry per CDR3 protein. This table has about 680,000 distinct CDR3 sequences, more than 50% appearing once. Sequences were obtained from blood. These receptor sequences come from a girl aged 2 to 9 with multiple sclerosis. Both conserved end residues are part of each CDR3. D genes are given only for firm matches. Expanded clones are given a class, and other clones once, few, many or no size at all.

TGTGCCATCGGGTTCCCTCGAGAGACCCAGTACTTC | CAIGFPRETQYF | TRBJ2-5 | NA | TRBV10-3 | NA
TGTGCCAGCAGCTCAGGAGATTGGGTGGGTTACGAGCAGTACTTC | CASSSGDWVGYEQYF | TRBJ2-7 | NA | TRBV7-6 | few
TGTGCCAGCAGCGCCCGGGAAGATTCTGGGGAAACTGAAGCTTTCTTT | CASSAREDSGETEAFF | TRBJ1-1 | NA | TRBV21-1 | few
TGTGCCAGCAGTACAGGGTCACACGAGCAGTACTTC | CASSTGSHEQYF | TRBJ2-7 | NA | TRBV6-1 | NA
TGTGCCAGCAGCTCGGGGGACAGGTACAATGAGCAGTTCTTC | CASSSGDRYNEQFF | TRBJ2-1 | TRBD1 | TRBV7-3 | NA
TGTGCCAGCAGCTTCCCCTCCACTAGAGTGGGAGAACACGAGCAGTACTTC | CASSFPSTRVGEHEQYF | TRBJ2-7 | NA | TRBV7-6 | NA
TGCAGCGCCCTACGTGAGGCGGGAGGGGGCTACACCTTC | CSALREAGGGYTF | TRBJ1-2 | NA | TRBV29-1 | NA
TGTGCCAGCAGTCCGGGTTCATTCTCCTACAATGAGCAGTTCTTC | CASSPGSFSYNEQFF | TRBJ2-1 | NA | TRBV12-3/TRBV12-4 | NA
TGTGCCAGCAACCTAGCGTCAACCAGAGATACGCAGTATTTT | CASNLASTRDTQYF | TRBJ2-3 | NA | TRBV28 | NA
TGTGCCAGCAGCCGGGAAACAGGGGGCGAGCAGTTCTTC | CASSRETGGEQFF | TRBJ2-1 | TRBD1 | TRBV14 | NA
TGTGCCAGCAGCCCGGGACAGGTGCGAGGAGCTTTCTTT | CASSPGQVRGAFF | TRBJ1-1 | TRBD1 | TRBV3-1 | NA
TGCGCCAGCAGCTTGGGTGTAGCGGGGGGATTCACAGATACGCAGTATTTT | CASSLGVAGGFTDTQYF | TRBJ2-3 | TRBD2 | TRBV5-1 | NA
TGTGCCAGCAGTGAAGGGCAGGGTCCCAGCCGCCGGCAGTTCTTC | CASSEGQGPSRRQFF | TRBJ2-1 | NA | TRBV25-1 | NA
TGTGCCAGCAGCCGTGGGACAGGGCCTTCGTATGAGCAGTTCTTC | CASSRGTGPSYEQFF | TRBJ2-1 | TRBD1 | TRBV7-2 | few
TGTGCCAGCAGTCCCCTCTTTCGAGGGGAGACCCAGTACTTC | CASSPLFRGETQYF | TRBJ2-5 | NA | TRBV12-3/TRBV12-4 | few
TGTGCCACCAACGACAGGGCAGGAGAGACCCAGTACTTC | CATNDRAGETQYF | TRBJ2-5 | TRBD1 | TRBV6-1 | NA
TGTGCCAGCAGTTCTAGGGCCGGGAGAGAGGACTACACCTTC | CASSSRAGREDYTF | TRBJ1-2 | NA | TRBV9 | NA
TGTGCCAGCACGCCCGAGCCAGGGCGCGGGGCCAACGTCCTGACTTTC | CASTPEPGRGANVLTF | TRBJ2-6 | NA | TRBV12-3/TRBV12-4 | NA
TGCGCCAGCAGCCGATACCCCCAACTAGCGGGGTACAATGAGCAGTTCTTC | CASSRYPQLAGYNEQFF | TRBJ2-1 | TRBD2 | TRBV5-1 | few
TGTGCCAGCAGCTTCCACAGCGGTTTTAATGAAAAACTGTTTTTT | CASSFHSGFNEKLFF | TRBJ1-4 | NA | TRBV7-2 | NA
TGTGCCAGCAGCTTAGCCTACGGTAATGAAAAACTGTTTTTT | CASSLAYGNEKLFF | TRBJ1-4 | NA | TRBV7-2 | NA
TGCGCCCGCAGCTCAAGAGGGGGAGGAGAAAAACTGTTTTTT | CARSSRGGGEKLFF | TRBJ1-4 | NA | TRBV5-1 | NA
TGTGCCAGCAGCCAAGGGCTAGCGGAAGTATACAATGAGCAGTTCTTC | CASSQGLAEVYNEQFF | TRBJ2-1 | TRBD2 | TRBV4-2 | NA
TGTGCCAGCACCGACCCTAGCGGGGGGGCTTTGGGTGAGCAGTTCTTC | CASTDPSGGALGEQFF | TRBJ2-1 | TRBD2 | TRBV6-6 | few
TGTGCCAGCAGCCAGGGCGGGTCTGAAGCTTTCTTT | CASSQGGSEAFF | TRBJ1-1 | NA | TRBV7-8 | NA
TGTGCCAGCAGTTACGGGGGAATCTGGTACTTC | CASSYGGIWYF | TRBJ2-5 | NA | TRBV6-5 | NA
TGTGCCAGCAGTAACGGACTAGCGGGTACTAATGAGCAGTTCTTC | CASSNGLAGTNEQFF | TRBJ2-1 | TRBD2 | TRBV6-6 | NA
TGTGCCAGCAGTGAACTAGCGGAGCGGACTAGCACAGATACGCAGTATTTT | CASSELAERTSTDTQYF | TRBJ2-3 | TRBD2 | TRBV27 | NA
TGCAGCGCAGGCACCCGGGACTTTCCAGGGGGCACTGAAGCTTTCTTT | CSAGTRDFPGGTEAFF | TRBJ1-1 | TRBD1 | TRBV29-1 | NA
TGTGCCTGGAGTGTACCCCACAGGCGCTACGAGCAGTACTTC | CAWSVPHRRYEQYF | TRBJ2-7 | NA | TRBV30 | few
TGCGCCAGCAGCGGGACAGGTTTCAATGAGCAGTTCTTC | CASSGTGFNEQFF | TRBJ2-1 | TRBD1 | TRBV5-1 | NA
TGTGCCAGCAGTTACGTAGGGACTAGCGGGATCATCCGCGATACGCAGTATTTT | CASSYVGTSGIIRDTQYF | TRBJ2-3 | TRBD2 | TRBV6-5 | NA
TGCAGTGCTCGATCCATGAGTTACCAAGAGACCCAGTACTTC | CSARSMSYQETQYF | TRBJ2-5 | NA | TRBV20-1 | NA
TGTGCCAGCAGTATAGGGACTAGCGGGAGCAATGAGCAGTTCTTC | CASSIGTSGSNEQFF | TRBJ2-1 | TRBD2 | TRBV27 | once
TGTGCCAGCAGTTACTTGGGGGGTTCCTACGAGCAGTACTTC | CASSYLGGSYEQYF | TRBJ2-7 | NA | TRBV6-6 | NA
TGTGCCAGCAGCTCCGTAGGACAGGGGGCGAATGGCTACACCTTC | CASSSVGQGANGYTF | TRBJ1-2 | TRBD1 | TRBV7-2 | few
TGTGCCAGCAGTGGACTTTTGGATCAGCCCCAGCATTTT | CASSGLLDQPQHF | TRBJ1-5 | NA | TRBV12-3/TRBV12-4 | NA
TGTGCCACCAGTGATACTTCTAGCGGGAGTATGACTGAGCAGTTCTTC | CATSDTSSGSMTEQFF | TRBJ2-1 | TRBD2 | TRBV24-1 | NA
TGCGCCCGCAGCCAACTGATGGGACAGGTAAATACTGAAGCTTTCTTT | CARSQLMGQVNTEAFF | TRBJ1-1 | TRBD1 | TRBV4-1 | NA
TGCGCCAGCAGTGAGCGCCCGGGGAATGAGCAGTTCTTC | CASSERPGNEQFF | TRBJ2-1 | NA | TRBV10-1 | NA
TGCGCCAGCAGCGTGGCCGGGCCGCGGGTTGATGGCTACACCTTC | CASSVAGPRVDGYTF | TRBJ1-2 | NA | TRBV5-1 | NA
TGTGCCAGCAGCTTAGTGTTGTCGGCTCAAGAGACCCAGTACTTC | CASSLVLSAQETQYF | TRBJ2-5 | NA | TRBV11-2 | NA
TGTGCCAGCAGTGAACCCCGGGGACTAGGGGGCCCTCAGTTCTTC | CASSEPRGLGGPQFF | TRBJ2-1 | NA | TRBV2 | NA